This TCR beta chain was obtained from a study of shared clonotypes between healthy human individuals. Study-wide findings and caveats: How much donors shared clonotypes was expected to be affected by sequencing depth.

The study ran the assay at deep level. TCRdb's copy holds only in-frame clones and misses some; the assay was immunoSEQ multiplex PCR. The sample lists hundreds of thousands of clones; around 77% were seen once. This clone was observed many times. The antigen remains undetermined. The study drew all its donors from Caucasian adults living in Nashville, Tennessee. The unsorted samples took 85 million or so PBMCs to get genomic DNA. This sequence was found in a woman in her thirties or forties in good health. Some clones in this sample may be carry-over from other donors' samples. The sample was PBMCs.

The CDR3 loop is CASSLTFGTLIRDTEAFF. Here the CDR3 DNA reads TGTGCCAGCAGCCTGACTTTTGGGACACTCATTAGGGACACTGAAGCTTTCTTT. This chain links TRBV7-8 with TRBJ1-1; weak D call: TRBD1 (6 bases). Germline V gene data show CDR1 as SGHVS and CDR2 as FQNEAQ. The CDR3 has 18 residues. V shed 5 bases and J shed 3 bases, with 25 bases lying between them.